Below are 11 T cell receptor beta chains sequenced from a single sample in a study of blood T cells in healthy people across ages. The authors ran a second PCR of about 7 to 12 cycles using a sample-barcoded 5' primer and a J-beta primer mix. TCRdb reprocessed the 5' RACE reads via MiXCR and lists one record per CDR3 protein. The sample shows hundreds of thousands of distinct CDR3 sequences, 20% to 25% of them seen only once. The material sequenced was blood. These TCRs come from a man aged 65 to 85 in good health.

The V call is TRBV20-1, the J call TRBJ2-5; tentatively, D is TRBD2 (6 bases). The CDR3 length is 13 residues. CDR1 and CDR2 (germline): DFQATT, SNEGSKA (reference sequence). Trimming took off 1 base at V and 1 base at J, with 7 bases between the two ends. CDR3 in amino acids: CSARATSQETQYF. Written as DNA, the CDR3 is TGCAGTGCTAGAGCGACTAGCCAAGAGACCCAGTACTTC.

This clonotype was seen repeatedly, ten times or more. The chain carries TRBV28 and TRBJ1-1, with D perhaps TRBD1 (6 bases). Trimming left V 6 bases short and J 3 bases short, with 11 bases between. This CDR3 has 13 amino acids. CDR1 is MDHEN, CDR2 SYDVKM, per germline. Here the CDR3 reads CASSPDRYTEAFF. CDR3 DNA sequence: TGTGCCAGCAGCCCGGACAGATACACTGAAGCTTTCTTT. Complete variable domain (other parts from reference TRBV28 and TRBJ1-1): DVKVTQSSRYLVKRTGEKVFLECVQDMDHENMFWYRQDPGLGLRLIYFSYDVKMKEKGDIPEGYSVSREKKERFSLILESASTNQTSMYLCASSPDRYTEAFFGQGTRLTVV.

This clonotype came up a few times. V and J are TRBV24-1 and TRBJ2-1; perhaps TRBD2 as D (6 bases). Looked up from germline, CDR1 is KGHDR and CDR2 is SFDVKD. This CDR3 contains 16 residues. The germline V and J ends were trimmed by 5 bases and 4 bases, with 17 bases remaining between them. The CDR3 bases are TGTGCCACCAGTGTTCACGGGCGGGACCAATACAATGAGCAGTTCTTC. Amino acids: CATSVHGRDQYNEQFF.

This sequence joins TRBV6-5 and TRBJ2-2, with 7 bases fitting TRBD1. V trimming: 2 bases; J trimming: 6 bases; junction bases outside the gene matches: 9. This CDR3 is 16 amino acids long. Germline CDR1 MNHEY, CDR2 SVGAGI. The DNA for the CDR3 is TGTGCCAGCAGTTACCTAAAGACAGGGCGGGCCGGGGAGCTGTTTTTT. Amino acids: CASSYLKTGRAGELFF.

This clonotype has more than one count but fewer than ten. The V gene is TRBV6-2 or TRBV6-3, the J gene TRBJ1-2; a weak D match, TRBD1 (5 bases). The CDR3 covers 14 residues. Germline V gene sequence: CDR1 MNHEY, CDR2 SVGEGT. Trimming removed 2 bases at V and 2 bases at J, with 9 bases between. The CDR3, as DNA: TGTGCCAGCAGTTACGGGACGGTGAACTATGGCTACACCTTC. It translates to CASSYGTVNYGYTF.

This clonotype was detected only a few times. The chain couples TRBV5-1 to TRBJ2-5; 13 bases line up with TRBD2. With V trimmed by 4 bases and J by 4 bases, 7 bases remained unmatched. This CDR3 contains 16 residues. The germline V gene has CDR1 SGHRS and CDR2 YFSETQ. Here the CDR3 DNA reads TGCGCCAGCAGCCCAGGACTAGCGGGAGCCCCAGAGACCCAGTACTTC. This gives the protein CASSPGLAGAPETQYF. Full variable domain (rest looked up from reference TRBV5-1 and TRBJ2-5): KAGVTQTPRYLIKTRGQQVTLSCSPISGHRSVSWYQQTPGQGLQFLFEYFSETQRNKGNFPGRFSGRQFSNSRSEMNVSTLELGDSALYLCASSPGLAGAPETQYFGPGTRLLVL.

This rearrangement joins TRBV3-1 to TRBJ2-7, with TRBD2 identical over 10 bases. J was trimmed by 2 bases and V by 1 base; bases with no gene match: 11. Germline assignment: CDR1 LGHDT and CDR2 YNNKEL (reference sequence). This CDR3 has 18 amino acids. The CDR3, as DNA: TGTGCCAGCAGCCAAGGAGGGACTAGCGTCGGCTGGCCCTACGAGCAGTACTTC. This gives the protein CASSQGGTSVGWPYEQYF.

The rearrangement uses TRBV20-1 and TRBJ2-5; the D gene is possibly TRBD2 (5 bases). The CDR3 consists of 12 residues. In germline, CDR1 is DFQATT, CDR2 SNEGSKA (reference sequence). Trimming left V 4 bases short and J 5 bases short, with 11 bases between. CDR3 residues: CSAILAPETQYF. The DNA of the CDR3 is TGCAGTGCTATTCTAGCTCCGGAGACCCAGTACTTC.

V gene TRBV29-1 combines with J gene TRBJ2-1; D is perhaps TRBD1 or TRBD2 (6 bases each). The CDR3 extends over 14 amino acids. Germline loops: CDR1 SQVTM, CDR2 ANQGSEA. V was cut by 5 bases and J by 1 base, with 12 bases left in between. CDR3 sequence: CSVRRDMSYNEQFF. CDR3 coding DNA: TGCAGCGTTCGGAGGGACATGTCCTACAATGAGCAGTTCTTC.

This clonotype was counted only a few times. V is TRBV12-3 or TRBV12-4 and J is TRBJ2-6; 7 bases are a match to TRBD2. V was clipped by 3 bases and J by 0 bases; unmatched bases: 8. The CDR3 consists of 18 residues. The CDR3 region is CASSLLSGPSSGANVLTF. The CDR3 nucleotides read TGTGCCAGCAGTTTGCTTAGCGGGCCGAGCTCTGGGGCCAACGTCCTGACTTTC.

The chain carries TRBV29-1 and TRBJ1-1; TRBD1 is a possible D gene (6 bases). Trimming stripped 7 bases from V and 3 bases from J, with 15 bases between. The germline gives CDR1 SQVTM, CDR2 ANQGSEA. The length of the CDR3 is 13 residues. The CDR3 reads CSAAGHLDTEAFF. The CDR3 DNA sequence: TGCAGCGCGGCGGGACACCTTGACACTGAAGCTTTCTTT.